This entry lists 28 T cell receptor beta chains sequenced from one sample in a study of blood T cells in healthy people across ages. Primed by a sample-barcoded 5' primer and a J-beta primer mix, a second PCR proceeded for about 7 to 11 cycles. TCRdb reprocessed the 5' RACE reads via MiXCR and lists one record per CDR3 protein. The table lists fewer than 2,000,000 distinct CDR3 sequences, roughly 32% of them singletons, with around 11% in the top ten. Material for sequencing was blood. The receptor set was obtained from a woman aged 25 to 39 in good health.

Only a few counts were recorded for this clonotype. The chain combines TRBV4-1 with TRBJ2-1, with 8 nucleotides matching TRBD2. The CDR3 runs to 18 residues. Unmatched junction bases numbered 13, after V lost 4 bases and J lost 2 bases. CDR1 is MGHRA and CDR2 is YSYEKL in the germline V gene. The CDR3 sequence: CASSPQLAGASAYNEQFF. The DNA for the CDR3 is TGCGCCAGCAGCCCCCAGCTAGCGGGCGCCTCGGCCTACAATGAGCAGTTCTTC.

There are a few counts of this clonotype. The V call is TRBV20-1, the J call TRBJ1-4; 7 bases agree with TRBD1. Germline CDR1 DFQATT, CDR2 SNEGSKA (reference sequence). The CDR3 loop spans 14 amino acids. CDR3 sequence: CRPSGQATNEKLFF. DNA for the CDR3: TGCAGACCATCCGGACAGGCAACTAATGAAAAACTGTTTTTT.

This clonotype was counted once. One end of the junction does not line up with germline, which may come from a read error. This sequence joins TRBV20-1 and TRBJ2-1; tentative D call: TRBD1 (5 bases). Germline loops: CDR1 DFQATT, CDR2 SNEGSKA (reference sequence). The CDR3 length is 14 residues. The chain's CDR3 is CSASPRTSYNEKFF. The CDR3 DNA reads as TGCAGTGCTAGCCCCCGGACATCCTACAATGAGAAGTTCTTC.

This clonotype showed up many times. This chain uses TRBV7-9 with TRBJ2-5; 7 nucleotides line up with TRBD1. CDR1 is SEHNR, CDR2 FQNEAQ, per germline (reference sequence). This CDR3 comprises 15 residues. V gave up 6 bases and J gave up 2 bases; unmatched junction bases: 9. The CDR3 sequence is CASSLGTDLQETQYF. CDR3 bases: TGTGCCAGCAGTCTGGGGACAGACTTGCAAGAGACCCAGTACTTC.

The rearrangement links TRBV6-5 to TRBJ1-6, with D maybe TRBD1 (5 bases). The CDR3 totals 15 residues. Germline CDR1 and CDR2: MNHEY and SVGAGI. Trimming removed 5 bases at V and 7 bases at J, with 15 bases between. The CDR3 is CASSPTGTQNSPLHF. CDR3 nucleotide sequence: TGTGCCAGCAGTCCGACCGGGACGCAAAATTCACCCCTCCACTTT.

The V and J genes are TRBV14 and TRBJ2-7; 7 bases match TRBD1. This CDR3 has 15 residues. J lost 2 bases, V lost 3 bases, and 7 bases had no gene match. CDR1 and CDR2 from the germline V gene are SGHDN and FVKESK. DNA for the CDR3: TGTGCCAGCAGCCAGTACAAGGGGGCCCCCTACGAGCAGTACTTC. Amino acid sequence: CASSQYKGAPYEQYF.

This clonotype was found many times. This chain joins TRBV29-1 and TRBJ2-5, with 9 nucleotides matching TRBD2. J was trimmed by 0 bases and V by 6 bases; bases with no gene match: 8. The germline V gene encodes CDR1 SQVTM and CDR2 ANQGSEA. This CDR3 comprises 15 residues. CDR3 nucleotides: TGCAGCGTCCACCCGGCTAGCGGGGACCAAGAGACCCAGTACTTC. Translating it yields CSVHPASGDQETQYF. The entire variable domain, with the rest obtained from reference TRBV29-1 and TRBJ2-5, is as follows: SAVISQKPSRDICQRGTSLTIQCQVDSQVTMMFWYRQQPGQSLTLIATANQGSEATYESGFVIDKFPISRPNLTFSTLTVSNMSPEDSSIYLCSVHPASGDQETQYFGPGTRLLVL.

This chain links TRBV27 with TRBJ2-2; 7 bases fit TRBD2. The germline V gene encodes CDR1 MNHEY and CDR2 SMNVEV (reference sequence). Trimming removed 6 bases from V and 5 bases from J; junction bases left unmatched: 15. This CDR3 has 17 residues. For the CDR3, the DNA is TGTGCCAGCAGCCTCTTAGGGCCAGCGGGATTGACCGGGGAGCTGTTTTTT. It codes for CASSLLGPAGLTGELFF.

The V call is TRBV4-1, the J call TRBJ2-7; possibly TRBD2 for D (6 bases). This CDR3 has 15 residues. V lost 0 bases, J lost 8 bases, and 17 bases lay in between. CDR1 and CDR2 (germline): MGHRA, YSYEKL. The CDR3 loop reads CASSQDPTSRHKQYF. In nucleotides, the CDR3 is TGCGCCAGCAGCCAAGATCCGACTAGTCGCCACAAGCAGTACTTC.

This clonotype occurred a few times. This chain links TRBV20-1 with TRBJ2-1, with 11 bases aligning to TRBD2. The CDR3 runs to 14 residues. V lost 5 bases and J lost 7; bases outside the gene matches: 7. Germline V gene data show CDR1 as DFQATT and CDR2 as SNEGSKA (reference sequence). The CDR3 here is CSAPTSGSMNEQFF. Written as DNA, the CDR3 is TGCAGTGCTCCCACTAGCGGGAGTATGAATGAGCAGTTCTTC.

The CDR3 here is CASSRPGTGDYGYTF. Here the CDR3 DNA reads TGTGCCAGCAGTCGACCCGGGACAGGTGACTATGGCTACACCTTC. The rearrangement uses TRBV6-6 and TRBJ1-2; 8 nucleotides align to TRBD1. CDR3 length: 15 amino acids. J gave up 3 bases and V 5 bases, and 8 bases lay outside the gene matches. Germline CDR1 reads MNHNY; CDR2 reads SVGAGI (reference sequence).

As concerns this clonotype: A clone one base away is much larger, so this may be a read error. The genes are TRBV2 and TRBJ2-1, with 8 bases fitting TRBD2. Per germline, CDR1 SNHLY and CDR2 FYNNEI. This CDR3 is 13 amino acids long. Written as DNA, the CDR3 is TGTGCCAGCAGTGAAGAGCGGGAGAATGGGCAGTTCTTC. This gives the protein CASSEERENGQFF.

This clonotype was seen a few times. V is TRBV20-1 and J is TRBJ1-2, with 7 bases aligning to TRBD1. The CDR3 length is 13 residues. Germline CDR1 reads DFQATT; CDR2 reads SNEGSKA (reference sequence). J lost 7 bases, V lost 4 bases, and 9 bases had no gene match. The CDR3 loop is CSATGGPAGGYTF. CDR3 coding DNA: TGCAGTGCTACAGGGGGGCCAGCGGGTGGCTACACCTTC.

The J gene is TRBJ1-5, the V gene TRBV5-1; D might be TRBD1 (6 bases). The V gene's germline CDR1 is SGHRS and CDR2 YFSETQ. V dropped 4 bases and J dropped 3 bases, with 14 bases sitting between them. The CDR3 spans 15 residues. The CDR3 reads CASSALGGDNQPQHF. Written as DNA, the CDR3 is TGCGCCAGCAGCGCCCTCGGGGGCGACAATCAGCCCCAGCATTTT.

The gene calls are TRBV27 and TRBJ2-5; weak D call: TRBD2 (5 bases). The assigned J gene may be wrong: the sequence end matches TRBJ2-7 better. Germline values: CDR1 MNHEY, CDR2 SMNVEV (reference sequence). This CDR3 is built from 15 residues. CDR3 in DNA: TGTGCCAGCAGTTTAGCCGGGATCCCATCTTACGAGCAGTACTTC. Its translation is CASSLAGIPSYEQYF.

V and J are TRBV11-2 and TRBJ2-5; D possibly uses TRBD1 or TRBD2 (5 bases each). V gave up 0 bases and J gave up 4 bases, with 18 bases separating them. This CDR3 spans 17 amino acids. Germline CDR1 and CDR2: SGHAT and FQNNGV. The CDR3 is CASSLELASTQGETQYF. The CDR3, as DNA: TGTGCCAGCAGCTTAGAACTCGCTAGCACCCAGGGAGAGACCCAGTACTTC.

A word on this clonotype: Sequence at one end of the junction differs from germline and may be a read error. The chain employs TRBV5-1 and TRBJ1-2; D is perhaps TRBD1 (5 bases). The CDR3 is made up of 15 amino acids. The germline CDR1 and CDR2 sequences are SGHRS and YFSETQ. CDR3 coding DNA: TGCGTCAGCAGACCCAGCACGGGAAGGGGCTATGGCTACACCTTC. This codes for CVSRPSTGRGYGYTF. Together with reference TRBV5-1 and TRBJ1-2, the CDR3 gives the full variable domain: KAGVTQTPRYLIKTRGQQVTLSCSPISGHRSVSWYQQTPGQGLQFLFEYFSETQRNKGNFPGRFSGRQFSNSRSEMNVSTLELGDSALYLCVSRPSTGRGYGYTFGSGTRLTVV.

This clonotype has more than one count but fewer than ten. This chain uses TRBV20-1 with TRBJ1-1; D is unresolved. CDR1 is DFQATT and CDR2 is SNEGSKA in the germline V gene (reference sequence). The CDR3 consists of 14 residues. V lost 5 bases, J lost 1 base, and 14 bases lay in between. CDR3 sequence: CSAVPITRNTEAFF. CDR3 sequence (DNA): TGCAGTGCTGTCCCAATAACAAGGAACACTGAAGCTTTCTTT.

The rearrangement links TRBV10-2 to TRBJ2-1; no firm D call. The V gene's germline CDR1 is WSHSY and CDR2 SAAADI. Trimming took off 1 base at V and 4 bases at J, with 8 bases between the two ends. The CDR3 loop spans 14 amino acids. CDR3 region: CASSEYGKYNEQFF. As DNA, the CDR3 is TGCGCCAGCAGTGAGTATGGGAAGTACAATGAGCAGTTCTTC.

The chain joins TRBV4-1 to TRBJ2-1; weak D call: TRBD2 (5 bases). This CDR3 region has 15 residues. V lost 1 base to trimming and J lost 5 bases, with 12 bases between them. Germline V gene sequence: CDR1 MGHRA, CDR2 YSYEKL. DNA for the CDR3: TGCGCCAGCAGCCAAGTAACGGAGGCCGACAATGAGCAGTTCTTC. Its translation: CASSQVTEADNEQFF.

V gene TRBV20-1 combines with J gene TRBJ2-1, with D possibly matching TRBD2 (5 bases). CDR3 length: 11 amino acids. Between the trimmed V and J ends, which lost 1 base and 12 bases, there was a span of 10 bases. Germline V lookup: CDR1 DFQATT, CDR2 SNEGSKA (reference sequence). CDR3 amino acids: CSARGPRVQFF. CDR3 coding DNA: TGCAGTGCTAGAGGTCCGAGGGTGCAGTTCTTC.

This clonotype was seen only a few times. The junction does not match germline at one end; this may be a read error. J is TRBJ2-1 and V is TRBV6-1, with D tentatively TRBD2 (5 bases). CDR3 size: 16 residues. The germline V gene has CDR1 MNHNS and CDR2 SASEGT. The CDR3 loop reads CASSELSGISYNEQFF. DNA of the CDR3: TGTGCTAGCAGTGAACTTTCGGGGATCTCCTACAATGAGCAGTTCTTC.

This clonotype was recorded a few times. The gene calls are TRBV7-2 and TRBJ2-2; D is possibly TRBD1 (6 bases). The ends were cut back, 8 bases at V and 1 base at J, with 17 bases in the middle. The CDR3 consists of 16 residues. Germline CDR1 SGHTA, CDR2 FQGNSA. The CDR3, as DNA: TGTGCCAGCGGCAGCCGGGACAACCTGAACACCGGGGAGCTGTTTTTT. This codes for CASGSRDNLNTGELFF.

The CDR3 coding sequence is TGCAGTGCTAGAGCCCCACCCACAACTAGCGGGAGGGGTACATCGGAATACAATGAGCAGTTCTTC. As protein: CSARAPPTTSGRGTSEYNEQFF. The chain employs TRBV20-1 and TRBJ2-1, with 13 bases aligning to TRBD2. In germline, CDR1 is DFQATT, CDR2 SNEGSKA (reference sequence). Trimming removed 1 base from V and 4 bases from J; junction bases left unmatched: 22. The CDR3 is made up of 22 amino acids.

This clonotype occurred once. The chain recombines TRBV2 with TRBJ2-3; D is perhaps TRBD1 (6 bases). The CDR3 totals 15 residues. V lost 7 bases to trimming and J lost 3 bases, with 17 bases between them. Germline-derived CDR1 and CDR2 are SNHLY and FYNNEI. CDR3 loop: CASNSKGVLTDTQYF. In DNA, the CDR3 is TGTGCCAGCAACTCGAAGGGGGTCTTGACAGATACGCAGTATTTT.

This clonotype was observed a handful of times. The CDR3, as DNA: TGTGCCAGCAGCTTCGCGGGGAAAGGCTACACCTTC. Amino acid sequence: CASSFAGKGYTF. The gene calls are TRBV9 and TRBJ1-2, with D unclear. The germline gives CDR1 SGDLS, CDR2 YYNGEE. The V end was cut by 4 bases, the J end by 8 bases, with 12 bases between. The CDR3 length is 12 residues.

The J gene is TRBJ2-1, the V gene TRBV5-1; perhaps TRBD2 as D (6 bases). V was shortened by 0 bases and J by 2 bases, with 9 bases between the two germline ends. Germline CDR1 and CDR2: SGHRS and YFSETQ. The CDR3 contains 15 residues. The CDR3 DNA sequence: TGCGCCAGCAGCTTGGGCGGGAATCCCTACAATGAGCAGTTCTTC. This gives the protein CASSLGGNPYNEQFF. Full variable domain (remainder filled in from reference TRBV5-1 and TRBJ2-1): KAGVTQTPRYLIKTRGQQVTLSCSPISGHRSVSWYQQTPGQGLQFLFEYFSETQRNKGNFPGRFSGRQFSNSRSEMNVSTLELGDSALYLCASSLGGNPYNEQFFGPGTRLTVL.

This clonotype has just a few counts. The gene calls are TRBV10-2 and TRBJ2-2; no clear D. Between the trimmed V and J ends, which lost 11 bases and 1 base, there was a span of 14 bases. CDR1 is WSHSY and CDR2 is SAAADI in the germline V gene. This CDR3 comprises 14 residues. CDR3 in amino acids: CAVLWAENTGELFF. The CDR3 DNA reads as TGCGCCGTCCTTTGGGCGGAGAACACCGGGGAGCTGTTTTTT.